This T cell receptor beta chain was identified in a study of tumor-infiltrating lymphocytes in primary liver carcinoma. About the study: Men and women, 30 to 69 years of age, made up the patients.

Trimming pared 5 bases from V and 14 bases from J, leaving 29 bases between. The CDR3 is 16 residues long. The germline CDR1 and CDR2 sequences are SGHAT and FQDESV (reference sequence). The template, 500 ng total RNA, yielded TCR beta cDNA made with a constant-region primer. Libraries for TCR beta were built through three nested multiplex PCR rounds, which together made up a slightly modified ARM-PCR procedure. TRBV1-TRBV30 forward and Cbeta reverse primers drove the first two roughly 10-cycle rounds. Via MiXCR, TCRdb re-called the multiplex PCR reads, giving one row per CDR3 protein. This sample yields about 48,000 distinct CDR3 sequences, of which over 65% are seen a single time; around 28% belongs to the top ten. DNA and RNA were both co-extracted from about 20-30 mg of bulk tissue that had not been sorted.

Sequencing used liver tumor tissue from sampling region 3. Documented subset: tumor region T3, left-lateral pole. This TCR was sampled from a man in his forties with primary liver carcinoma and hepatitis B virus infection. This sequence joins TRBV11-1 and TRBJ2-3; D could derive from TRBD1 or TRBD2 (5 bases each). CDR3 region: CASSKGPAVSTDTRYF. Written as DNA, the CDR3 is TGTGCCAGCAGCAAGGGACCAGCGGTTAGCACAGATACACGGTATTTT. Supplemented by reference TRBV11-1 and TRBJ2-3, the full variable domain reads EAEVAQSPRYKITEKSQAVAFWCDPISGHATLYWYRQILGQGPELLVQFQDESVVDDSQLPKDRFSAERLKGVDSTLKIQPAELGDSAMYLCASSKGPAVSTDTRYFGPGTRLTVL.